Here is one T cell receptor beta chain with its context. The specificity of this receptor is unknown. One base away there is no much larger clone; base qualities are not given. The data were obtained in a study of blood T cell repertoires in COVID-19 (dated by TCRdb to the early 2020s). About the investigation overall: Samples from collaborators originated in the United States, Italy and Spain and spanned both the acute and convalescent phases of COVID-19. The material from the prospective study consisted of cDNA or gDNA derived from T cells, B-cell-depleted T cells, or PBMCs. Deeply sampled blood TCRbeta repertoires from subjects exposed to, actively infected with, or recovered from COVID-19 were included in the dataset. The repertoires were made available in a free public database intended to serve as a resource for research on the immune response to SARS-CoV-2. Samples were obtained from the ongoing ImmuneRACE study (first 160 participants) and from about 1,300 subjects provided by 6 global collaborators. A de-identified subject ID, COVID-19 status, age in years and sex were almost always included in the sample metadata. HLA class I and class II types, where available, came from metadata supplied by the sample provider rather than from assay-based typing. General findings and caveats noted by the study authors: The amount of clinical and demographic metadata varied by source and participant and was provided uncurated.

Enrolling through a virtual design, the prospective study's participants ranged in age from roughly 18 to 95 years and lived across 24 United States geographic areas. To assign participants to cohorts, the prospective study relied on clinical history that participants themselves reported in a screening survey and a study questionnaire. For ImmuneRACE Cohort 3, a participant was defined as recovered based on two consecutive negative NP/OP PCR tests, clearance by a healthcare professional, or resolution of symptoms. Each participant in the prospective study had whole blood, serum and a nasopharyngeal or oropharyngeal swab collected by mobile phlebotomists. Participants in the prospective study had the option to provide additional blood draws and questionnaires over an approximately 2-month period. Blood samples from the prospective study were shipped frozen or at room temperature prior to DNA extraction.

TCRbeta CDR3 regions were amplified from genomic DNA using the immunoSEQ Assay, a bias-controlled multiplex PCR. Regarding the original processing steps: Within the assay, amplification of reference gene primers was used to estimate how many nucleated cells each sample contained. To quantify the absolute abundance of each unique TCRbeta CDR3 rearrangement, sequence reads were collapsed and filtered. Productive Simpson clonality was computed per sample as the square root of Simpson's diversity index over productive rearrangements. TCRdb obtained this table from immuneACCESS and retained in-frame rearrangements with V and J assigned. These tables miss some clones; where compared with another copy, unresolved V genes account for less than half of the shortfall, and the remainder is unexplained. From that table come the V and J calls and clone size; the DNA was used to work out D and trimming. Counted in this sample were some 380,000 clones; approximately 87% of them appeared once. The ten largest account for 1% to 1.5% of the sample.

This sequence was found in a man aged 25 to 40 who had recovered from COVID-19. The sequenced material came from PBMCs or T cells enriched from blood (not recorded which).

The bases read TGTGCCAGCAGTGCGGGACTAGCGGGGGCCCAAGAGACCCAGTACTTC. The encoded protein is CASSAGLAGAQETQYF. The sequence is built from TRBV6-2 or TRBV6-3 and TRBJ2-5, with TRBD2 matching 14 junction bases. CDR1 and CDR2 are drawn from the germline V gene: MNHEY, SVGEGT. Germline trimming: 5 bases from V, 1 base from J; junction bases outside gene matches: 3. Inclusive of the bounding cysteine and phenylalanine, the CDR3 is 16 residues long. Just the 48-base CDR3 DNA is kept, in frame starting at base 1.